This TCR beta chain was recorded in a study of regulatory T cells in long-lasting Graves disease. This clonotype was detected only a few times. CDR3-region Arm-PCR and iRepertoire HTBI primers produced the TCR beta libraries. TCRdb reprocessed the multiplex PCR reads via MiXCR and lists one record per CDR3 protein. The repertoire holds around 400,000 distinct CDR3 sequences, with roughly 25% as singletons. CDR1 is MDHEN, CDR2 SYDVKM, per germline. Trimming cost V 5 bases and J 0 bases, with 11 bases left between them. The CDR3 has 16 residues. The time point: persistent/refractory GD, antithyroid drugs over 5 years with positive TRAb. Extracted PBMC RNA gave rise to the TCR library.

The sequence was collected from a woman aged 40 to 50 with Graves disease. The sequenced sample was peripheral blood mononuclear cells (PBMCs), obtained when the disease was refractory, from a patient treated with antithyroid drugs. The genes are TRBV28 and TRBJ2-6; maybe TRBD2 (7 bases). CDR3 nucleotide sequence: TGTGCCAGCAGTCGGGGGGCCCTCTCTGGGGCCAACGTCCTGACTTTC. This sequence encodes CASSRGALSGANVLTF.